Below, one T cell receptor beta chain is given with its context. Its antigen is currently not known. Per-base qualities were not stored, and no clone one base away is much larger. Including the terminal cysteine and phenylalanine, the CDR3 comprises 12 residues. The retained sequence is limited to the CDR3, 36 bases, with the frame set at the first base. CDR1 and CDR2 were assigned from the germline V gene as MDHEN and SYDVKM. V has 5 bases trimmed and J has 3 bases trimmed; junction bases matching no gene number 0. This sample was taken from a study of cytomegalovirus exposure and HLA in healthy donors (dated by TCRdb to the late 2010s). General notes on the study: According to a later analysis, one platform produced both the approximately 110 validation repertoires and the 550 to 800 repertoires of the first cohort. The study aimed to test whether signatures of past pathogen exposure could be identified by cataloging public T cell receptors. In addition to the first cohort of roughly 700 subjects, a separate validation cohort of 120 different subjects was used. High-throughput TCR immunosequencing, statistical association of individual TCRs with disease status, and machine learning were combined to predict cytomegalovirus infection status. Summary of the overall study and its limitations: In vitro tests confirmed that a few of the cytomegalovirus-associated TCR beta chains recognize cytomegalovirus antigens. The authors suggested that the approach could potentially be generalized to other disease states and immunological phenotypes. In both the original and validation cohorts, the classifier was reported to diagnose cytomegalovirus status with high specificity and sensitivity. The study listed 170 or so TCR beta chains as associated with cytomegalovirus. While some public TCRs were present in many individuals, most TCR sequences turned up only very rarely across donors. All 120 or so repertoires were used to score co-occurrence in the validation cohort in a later analysis, because that analysis had no HLA typing for the cohort. Subsequent analysis determined that TCRs grouped into clusters in the first cohort also showed a tendency toward co-occurrence across the 90 to 150 validation repertoires, and 94% of cluster scores exceeded 0.

Receptor libraries were prepared by the immunoSEQ multiplex PCR assay. The study's processing was this. To diagnose cytomegalovirus status from the catalog of TCR beta chain sequences, a statistical classification framework was built. TCRdb provides this immuneACCESS table in a form limited to in-frame rearrangements. Some clones are lacking; in checked studies, under half of them reflect an unresolved V gene, and why the rest are absent is not known. V and J calls and clone size come straight from that table; D and trimming were deduced from the DNA. The table for this sample lists 150,000 to 180,000 clones; around 84% of them were counted only once. The top ten clonotypes cover approximately 2% of the sample. Donors formed part of the validation cohort, which comprised about 130 subjects and was distinct from the first cohort of fewer than 750 subjects.

Sequencing was done on a sample of PBMCs. The clonotype comes from a human donor in good health. This sequence uses TRBV28 and TRBJ2-7; TRBD2 lines up with 8 middle nucleotides. This receptor carries the CDR3 CASSAGGYEQYF. The nucleotides are TGTGCCAGCAGTGCGGGGGGCTACGAGCAGTACTTC.